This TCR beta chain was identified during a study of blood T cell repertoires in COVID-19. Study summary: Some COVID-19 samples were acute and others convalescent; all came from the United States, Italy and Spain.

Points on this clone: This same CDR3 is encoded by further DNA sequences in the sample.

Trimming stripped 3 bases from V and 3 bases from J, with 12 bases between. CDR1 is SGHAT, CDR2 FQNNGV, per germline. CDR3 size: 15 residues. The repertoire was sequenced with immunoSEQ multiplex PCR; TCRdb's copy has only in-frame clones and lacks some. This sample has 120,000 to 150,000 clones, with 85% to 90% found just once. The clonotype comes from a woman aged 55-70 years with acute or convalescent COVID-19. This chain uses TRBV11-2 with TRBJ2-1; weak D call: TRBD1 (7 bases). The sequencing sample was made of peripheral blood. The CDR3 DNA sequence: TGTGCCAGCAGCTTGGAGGGGGCGAGCTACAATGAGCAGTTCTTC. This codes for CASSLEGASYNEQFF.